This TCR beta chain emerged from a study of human T cells and chemical hapten exposure. Study background: Sensitization used 2% DPC on around 2 cm by around 2 cm upper inner arm skin.

The CDR3 totals 13 residues. V shed 1 base and J shed 6 bases, with 9 bases lying between them. Germline V CDR1 and CDR2: MGHRA, YSYEKL. The library attached unique molecular identifiers to individual cDNA molecules. Original data processing: TCRs per sample had a median of approximately 100,000 and ranged from about 20,000 to 750,000. TCRdb itself ran the RACE reads through MiXCR, one entry per CDR3 protein. What appears here as the V and J calls and clone size reflects TCRdb's work, not the paper's. This sample carries about 120,000 distinct CDR3 sequences, around 11% of them seen once, and the ten largest clones take more than 2%. Overall study results and limits: No shift was seen in TCRs above 1 in 1000 frequency with DPC sensitization.

The time point is: patch test 3, about 24 weeks after DPC sensitization. Treatment specified: therapeutic diphenylcyclopropenone sensitization with weekly scalp DPC. As concerns this clonotype: The antigen is not known.

Sequenced here: whole blood, sampled in connection with sensitization to the hapten diphenylcyclopropenone (DPC). V usage is TRBV4-1 and J usage is TRBJ1-1; D gene uncertain. This clonotype originated in a woman between 50 and 59 years old with alopecia areata. Some clones in this sample may be carry-over from other donors' samples. CDR3 sequence (DNA): TGCGCCAGCAGCCAAGGGACCGCGGCTGAAGCTTTCTTT. Its protein product is CASSQGTAAEAFF.